The clone carrying this T cell receptor (gamma chain) was observed a handful of times. The protein recorded in TCRdb matches a much larger clone and deviates from this DNA's translation at residue 10, suggesting a read error; the protein here is obtained by translating the DNA. The entry originates in a study of γδ T cells in repeated Plasmodium falciparum infection. Study-level background: Donors had four controlled P. falciparum NF54 infections over about 640 days.

Gammadelta T cells were flow-sorted from PBMC into Vgamma9/Vdelta2+ and Vdelta2-negative populations for bulk analysis. CDR3 length: 15 amino acids. Germline values: CDR1 GITISATS, CDR2 ISYDGTV (reference sequence). TCRdb re-called the multiplex PCR reads with CATT. In the table there are around 14,000 gamma-chain clones, approximately 1.5% of which are singletons. Sequencing was done on a sample of gamma-delta T cells from blood. This rearrangement joins TRGV9 to TRGJP1. TCRdb carries no J gene annotation; the J gene was assigned here by matching the DNA with germline. The receptor's source is a pool of human donors (malaria-infected and uninfected, not separated). CDR3 nucleotides: TGTGCCTTGTGGGAGGAGTATACCACTAGTTGGTTCAAGATATTT. Protein product: CALWEEYTTSWFKIF.